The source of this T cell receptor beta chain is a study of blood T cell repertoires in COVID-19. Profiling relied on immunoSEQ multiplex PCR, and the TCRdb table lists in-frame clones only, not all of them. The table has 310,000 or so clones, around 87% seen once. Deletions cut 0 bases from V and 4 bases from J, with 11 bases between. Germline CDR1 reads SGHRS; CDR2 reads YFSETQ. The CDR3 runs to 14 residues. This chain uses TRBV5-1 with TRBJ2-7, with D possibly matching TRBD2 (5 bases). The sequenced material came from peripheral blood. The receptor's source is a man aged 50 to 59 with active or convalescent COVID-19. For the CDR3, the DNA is TGCGCCAGCAGCTTGGTGTACGGGAAATACGAGCAGTACTTC. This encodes CASSLVYGKYEQYF.